The rows below give T cell receptor beta chains drawn from one sample of a study of cytomegalovirus exposure and HLA in healthy donors. Repertoires were generated with immunoSEQ multiplex PCR, while TCRdb's copy carries only in-frame clones and drops some. The table lists under 170,000 clones, less than 85% of them singletons. The sample taken for sequencing was PBMCs. The source is a man aged 45-65 years in good health and CMV-seropositive. CDR3s include the opening cysteine and the closing phenylalanine or tryptophan. D genes are given only for firm matches. Clone size is given for some rows only: seen once, a few or many times, or a class if the clone is expanded.

clone_size: NA; d_call: TRBD1; j_call: TRBJ2-7; v_call: TRBV18; cdr3_nt: TGTGCCAGCTCATTCGACAGGGGGCACGAGCAGTACTTC; cdr3_aa: CASSFDRGHEQYF
clone_size: NA; d_call: TRBD1; j_call: TRBJ1-5; v_call: TRBV5-1; cdr3_nt: TGCGCCAGCAGCACCGGGACAGCAAATCAGCCCCAGCATTTT; cdr3_aa: CASSTGTANQPQHF
clone_size: NA; d_call: TRBD2; j_call: TRBJ2-5; v_call: TRBV4-1; cdr3_nt: TGCGCCAGCAGCCAGAGACTAGCGGGGCCGGGAATTCAAGAGACCCAGTACTTC; cdr3_aa: CASSQRLAGPGIQETQYF
clone_size: NA; d_call: TRBD2; j_call: TRBJ2-7; v_call: TRBV9; cdr3_nt: TGTGCCAGCAGCGGAGGGGGGGGACTAGCGGGAGTACAGTACTTC; cdr3_aa: CASSGGGGLAGVQYF
clone_size: once; d_call: TRBD2; j_call: TRBJ2-5; v_call: TRBV28; cdr3_nt: TGTGCCAGCAGTTCTCCTCTCGGCGGGGGGGAGACCCAGTACTTC; cdr3_aa: CASSSPLGGGETQYF
clone_size: NA; d_call: NA; j_call: TRBJ2-3; v_call: TRBV5-1; cdr3_nt: TGCGCCAGCAGACTCTACCAATCCACAGATACGCAGTATTTT; cdr3_aa: CASRLYQSTDTQYF
clone_size: NA; d_call: NA; j_call: TRBJ2-5; v_call: TRBV5-1; cdr3_nt: TGCGCCAGCAGCCCTCTAAAACTGGGACAAAGTGGAGAGACCCAGTACTTC; cdr3_aa: CASSPLKLGQSGETQYF
clone_size: NA; d_call: NA; j_call: TRBJ2-4; v_call: TRBV21-1; cdr3_nt: TGTGCCAGCACCGATCCCGCGGGCCTAAAAAACATTCAGTACTTC; cdr3_aa: CASTDPAGLKNIQYF
clone_size: NA; d_call: NA; j_call: TRBJ2-7; v_call: TRBV6-6; cdr3_nt: TGTGCCAGCAGTTACTCAAGGGGCTACGAGCAGTACTTC; cdr3_aa: CASSYSRGYEQYF
clone_size: NA; d_call: TRBD2; j_call: TRBJ2-7; v_call: TRBV4-2; cdr3_nt: TGTGCCAGCAGCCAAGATAGAAGCGGGAGGGACTCCTACGAGCAGTACTTC; cdr3_aa: CASSQDRSGRDSYEQYF
clone_size: NA; d_call: NA; j_call: TRBJ1-1; v_call: TRBV19; cdr3_nt: TGTGCCAGTAGCAAAATCGATATTCAGGGCACTGAAGCTTTCTTT; cdr3_aa: CASSKIDIQGTEAFF
clone_size: NA; d_call: NA; j_call: TRBJ2-2; v_call: TRBV7-2; cdr3_nt: TGTGCCAGCAGCTTAGGCGGGCTCGTCGGGGAGCTGTTTTTT; cdr3_aa: CASSLGGLVGELFF
clone_size: few; d_call: TRBD2; j_call: TRBJ2-2; v_call: TRBV7-9; cdr3_nt: TGTGCCAGCAGTTTGGGACTAGCGGCTAACACCGGGGAGCTGTTTTTT; cdr3_aa: CASSLGLAANTGELFF
clone_size: once; d_call: TRBD1; j_call: TRBJ2-4; v_call: TRBV9; cdr3_nt: TGTGCCAGCAGCGACACTCAGGGGGCCCTGGACGTTCAGTACTTC; cdr3_aa: CASSDTQGALDVQYF
clone_size: NA; d_call: NA; j_call: TRBJ1-1; v_call: TRBV7-9; cdr3_nt: TGTGCCAGCAGCTTACGTGACATCATGAACACTGAAGCTTTCTTT; cdr3_aa: CASSLRDIMNTEAFF
clone_size: NA; d_call: NA; j_call: TRBJ1-3; v_call: TRBV19; cdr3_nt: TGTGCCAGTAGACCAGGGGTTTCTGGAAACACCATATATTTT; cdr3_aa: CASRPGVSGNTIYF
clone_size: NA; d_call: TRBD1; j_call: TRBJ2-5; v_call: TRBV5-1; cdr3_nt: TGCGCCAGCAGCTTGGGAAACCGGGACAGGGGGGGAGAGACCCAGTACTTC; cdr3_aa: CASSLGNRDRGGETQYF
clone_size: NA; d_call: NA; j_call: TRBJ2-7; v_call: TRBV28; cdr3_nt: TGTGCCAGCAGTTTAGTCGCAGGGAACTACGAGCAGTACTTC; cdr3_aa: CASSLVAGNYEQYF
clone_size: NA; d_call: NA; j_call: TRBJ2-3; v_call: TRBV7-9; cdr3_nt: TGTGCCAGCAGCTTAGTCGGGATCACAGATACGCAGTATTTT; cdr3_aa: CASSLVGITDTQYF
clone_size: NA; d_call: NA; j_call: TRBJ2-5; v_call: TRBV11-2; cdr3_nt: TGTGCCAGCAGCTTAGACCGCGCGGCGGGTCAGGAAGAGACCCAGTACTTC; cdr3_aa: CASSLDRAAGQEETQYF
clone_size: once; d_call: TRBD1; j_call: TRBJ1-2; v_call: TRBV27; cdr3_nt: TGTGCCAGCCGTAGGGGGCAGGGTAGAGACGGCTACACCTTC; cdr3_aa: CASRRGQGRDGYTF
clone_size: NA; d_call: NA; j_call: TRBJ2-3; v_call: TRBV7-9; cdr3_nt: TGTGCCAGCAGCCCAGACTCCCTGTATAGCGGTACAGATACGCAGTATTTT; cdr3_aa: CASSPDSLYSGTDTQYF
clone_size: NA; d_call: NA; j_call: TRBJ2-3; v_call: TRBV30; cdr3_nt: TGTGCCTGGAGTGGTTTAGGACAATTCACAGATACGCAGTATTTT; cdr3_aa: CAWSGLGQFTDTQYF
clone_size: NA; d_call: NA; j_call: TRBJ1-3; v_call: TRBV28; cdr3_nt: TGTGCCAGCAGAATCACCTCCGGGAACACCATATATTTT; cdr3_aa: CASRITSGNTIYF
clone_size: NA; d_call: NA; j_call: TRBJ2-2; v_call: TRBV10-3; cdr3_nt: TGTGCCATCAGTGAAGCTAGTGGTAACACCGGGGAGCTGTTTTTT; cdr3_aa: CAISEASGNTGELFF
clone_size: NA; d_call: NA; j_call: TRBJ1-3; v_call: TRBV5-6; cdr3_nt: TGTGCCAGCAGCTCGACGGGGGGCCTAGGAAACACCATATATTTT; cdr3_aa: CASSSTGGLGNTIYF
clone_size: NA; d_call: NA; j_call: TRBJ1-6; v_call: TRBV13; cdr3_nt: TGTGCCAGCAGCTCGGCACAGGGAAATTCACCCCTCCACTTT; cdr3_aa: CASSSAQGNSPLHF
clone_size: NA; d_call: TRBD1; j_call: TRBJ2-1; v_call: TRBV18; cdr3_nt: TGTGCCAGCTCACCGCAACAGGGGAACTTCGATGAGCAGTTCTTC; cdr3_aa: CASSPQQGNFDEQFF
clone_size: NA; d_call: TRBD1; j_call: TRBJ1-5; v_call: TRBV11-2; cdr3_nt: TGTGCCAGCAGCTCGGACAGGCATCAGCCCCAGCATTTT; cdr3_aa: CASSSDRHQPQHF
clone_size: NA; d_call: TRBD2; j_call: TRBJ2-7; v_call: TRBV18; cdr3_nt: TGTGCCAGCTCAACGGCTAGCGGGTCCTCCTACGAGCAGTACTTC; cdr3_aa: CASSTASGSSYEQYF
clone_size: once; d_call: NA; j_call: TRBJ1-1; v_call: TRBV5-5; cdr3_nt: TGTGCCAGCAGCTTGGAGCCTTTGAACACTGAAGCTTTCTTT; cdr3_aa: CASSLEPLNTEAFF
clone_size: once; d_call: TRBD2; j_call: TRBJ2-1; v_call: TRBV11-2; cdr3_nt: TGTGCCAGCAGCTTAGTTTGGCGCGTGACTAGCGATTACAATGAGCAGTTCTTC; cdr3_aa: CASSLVWRVTSDYNEQFF
clone_size: NA; d_call: NA; j_call: TRBJ2-3; v_call: TRBV4-2; cdr3_nt: TGTGCCAGCAGCCAAGATCGGACAGATACGCAGTATTTT; cdr3_aa: CASSQDRTDTQYF
clone_size: NA; d_call: TRBD1; j_call: TRBJ2-5; v_call: TRBV5-6; cdr3_nt: TGTGCCAGCAGCTTCAGTCTCCGGGACAGGTCTGGAGAGACCCAGTACTTC; cdr3_aa: CASSFSLRDRSGETQYF
clone_size: NA; d_call: NA; j_call: TRBJ1-3; v_call: TRBV13; cdr3_nt: TGTGCCAGCAGCCCGAGTGCCTCTGGAAACACCATATATTTT; cdr3_aa: CASSPSASGNTIYF
clone_size: NA; d_call: TRBD2; j_call: TRBJ2-3; v_call: TRBV5-4; cdr3_nt: TGTGCCAGCAGCTCGACTAGCGGGGAGACAGATACGCAGTATTTT; cdr3_aa: CASSSTSGETDTQYF
clone_size: NA; d_call: NA; j_call: TRBJ2-5; v_call: TRBV29-1; cdr3_nt: TGCAGCGTTGCAGGGGCGGCAGAGACCCAGTACTTC; cdr3_aa: CSVAGAAETQYF
clone_size: NA; d_call: NA; j_call: TRBJ2-3; v_call: TRBV5-1; cdr3_nt: TGCGCCAGCAGCTTGGCACGGCTGGGGAGAGATACGCAGTATTTT; cdr3_aa: CASSLARLGRDTQYF
clone_size: NA; d_call: TRBD1; j_call: TRBJ2-5; v_call: TRBV14; cdr3_nt: TGTGCCAGCAGCCAAGGAGGGGCAGGGGGTGAGACCCAGTACTTC; cdr3_aa: CASSQGGAGGETQYF
clone_size: NA; d_call: NA; j_call: TRBJ1-1; v_call: TRBV6-5; cdr3_nt: TGTGCCAGCAGCCGGGGGAGCACTGAAGCTTTCTTT; cdr3_aa: CASSRGSTEAFF
clone_size: few; d_call: TRBD1; j_call: TRBJ2-5; v_call: TRBV11-3; cdr3_nt: TGTGCCAGCAGCTCCCGGGACAGGGGCCGAGAGACCCAGTACTTC; cdr3_aa: CASSSRDRGRETQYF
clone_size: NA; d_call: NA; j_call: TRBJ2-1; v_call: TRBV5-1; cdr3_nt: TGCGCCAGCAGCTTGGACAGGGTATTGGGCAATGAGCAGTTCTTC; cdr3_aa: CASSLDRVLGNEQFF
clone_size: NA; d_call: NA; j_call: TRBJ2-1; v_call: TRBV11-3; cdr3_nt: TGTGCCAGCAGCTTAACGGGGAACTACAATGAGCAGTTCTTC; cdr3_aa: CASSLTGNYNEQFF
clone_size: NA; d_call: TRBD1; j_call: TRBJ1-4; v_call: TRBV11-2; cdr3_nt: TGTGCCAGCAGCCCCGCCATCGGACAGGGAATCAATGAAAAACTGTTTTTT; cdr3_aa: CASSPAIGQGINEKLFF
clone_size: NA; d_call: NA; j_call: TRBJ2-7; v_call: TRBV20-1; cdr3_nt: TGCAGTGCAGCAGGGTTCCGGGAGCAGTACTTC; cdr3_aa: CSAAGFREQYF
clone_size: NA; d_call: NA; j_call: TRBJ2-1; v_call: TRBV20-1; cdr3_nt: TGCAGTTCGGACTCTCTTGGTGAGCAGTTCTTC; cdr3_aa: CSSDSLGEQFF
clone_size: NA; d_call: NA; j_call: TRBJ2-5; v_call: TRBV29-1; cdr3_nt: TGCAGCTTGGGCAGGGTCGGGGAGACCCAGTACTTC; cdr3_aa: CSLGRVGETQYF
clone_size: NA; d_call: NA; j_call: TRBJ2-1; v_call: TRBV29-1; cdr3_nt: TGCAGCGTTAGAAGGGAGGCGGGCTACAATGAGCAGTTCTTC; cdr3_aa: CSVRREAGYNEQFF
clone_size: NA; d_call: TRBD1; j_call: TRBJ1-2; v_call: TRBV5-1; cdr3_nt: TGCGCCAGCAGCTTGGGACAGGGTGGTGGCTACACCTTC; cdr3_aa: CASSLGQGGGYTF
clone_size: NA; d_call: NA; j_call: TRBJ1-1; v_call: TRBV7-9; cdr3_nt: TGTGCCAGCAGCCGGACAGAAAACACTGAAGCTTTCTTT; cdr3_aa: CASSRTENTEAFF
clone_size: NA; d_call: NA; j_call: TRBJ2-1; v_call: TRBV14; cdr3_nt: TGTGCCAGCAGCTATTCTAGGCCCCGAGGCAATGAGCAGTTCTTC; cdr3_aa: CASSYSRPRGNEQFF
clone_size: NA; d_call: NA; j_call: TRBJ1-1; v_call: TRBV28; cdr3_nt: TGTGCCAGCAGTTTATTCATGAACACTGAAGCTTTCTTT; cdr3_aa: CASSLFMNTEAFF
clone_size: NA; d_call: NA; j_call: TRBJ2-1; v_call: TRBV7-9; cdr3_nt: TGTGCCAGCAGCTTTTTACGGGAGACCTACAATGAGCAGTTCTTC; cdr3_aa: CASSFLRETYNEQFF
clone_size: NA; d_call: TRBD2; j_call: TRBJ2-7; v_call: TRBV4-2; cdr3_nt: TGTGCCAGCAGCCTCCGGACTAGCGGCTACGAGCAGTACTTC; cdr3_aa: CASSLRTSGYEQYF